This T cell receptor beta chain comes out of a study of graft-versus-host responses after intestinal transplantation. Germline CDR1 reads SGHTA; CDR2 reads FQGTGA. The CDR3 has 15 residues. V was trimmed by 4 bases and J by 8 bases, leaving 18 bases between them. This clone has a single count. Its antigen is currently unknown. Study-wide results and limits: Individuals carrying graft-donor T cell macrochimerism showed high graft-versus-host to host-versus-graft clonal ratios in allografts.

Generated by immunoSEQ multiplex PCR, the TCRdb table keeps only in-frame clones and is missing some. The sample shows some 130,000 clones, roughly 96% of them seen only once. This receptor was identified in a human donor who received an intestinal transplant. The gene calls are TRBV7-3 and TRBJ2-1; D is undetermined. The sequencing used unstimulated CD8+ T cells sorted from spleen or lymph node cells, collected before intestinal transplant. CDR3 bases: TGTGCCAGCAGCTCGAGACCGGGCCCTCCACATGAGCAGTTCTTC. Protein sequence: CASSSRPGPPHEQFF.